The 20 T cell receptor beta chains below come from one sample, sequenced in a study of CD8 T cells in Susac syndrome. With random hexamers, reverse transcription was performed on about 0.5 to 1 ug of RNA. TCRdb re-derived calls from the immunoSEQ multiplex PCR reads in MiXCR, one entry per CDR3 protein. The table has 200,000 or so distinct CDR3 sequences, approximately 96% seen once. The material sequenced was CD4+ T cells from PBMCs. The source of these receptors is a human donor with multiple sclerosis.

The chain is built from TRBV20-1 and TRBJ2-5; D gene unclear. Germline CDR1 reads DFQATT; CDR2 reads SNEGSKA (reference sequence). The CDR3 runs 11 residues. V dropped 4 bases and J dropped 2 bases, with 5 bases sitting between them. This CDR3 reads CSAMNQETQYF. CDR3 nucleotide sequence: TGCAGTGCTATGAATCAAGAGACCCAGTACTTC.

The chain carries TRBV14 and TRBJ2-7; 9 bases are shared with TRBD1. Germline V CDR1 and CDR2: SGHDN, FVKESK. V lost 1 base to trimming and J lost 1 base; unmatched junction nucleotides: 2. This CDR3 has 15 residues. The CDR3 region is CASSQGGTGSYEQYF. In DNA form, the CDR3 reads TGTGCCAGCAGCCAAGGTGGGACAGGGTCCTACGAGCAGTACTTC.

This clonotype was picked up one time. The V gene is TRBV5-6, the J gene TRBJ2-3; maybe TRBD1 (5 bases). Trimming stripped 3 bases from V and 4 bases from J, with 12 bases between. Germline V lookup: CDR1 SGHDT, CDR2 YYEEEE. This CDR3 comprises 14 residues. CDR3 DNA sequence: TGTGCCAGCAGCTATCGACAGAGCCCAGATACGCAGTATTTT. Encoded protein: CASSYRQSPDTQYF.

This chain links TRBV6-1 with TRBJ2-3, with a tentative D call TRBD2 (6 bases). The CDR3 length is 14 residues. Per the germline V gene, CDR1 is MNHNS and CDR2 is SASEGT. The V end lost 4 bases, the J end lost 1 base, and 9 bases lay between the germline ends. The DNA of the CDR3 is TGTGCCAGCAGTGTAAAGCGGGGCACAGATACGCAGTATTTT. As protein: CASSVKRGTDTQYF.

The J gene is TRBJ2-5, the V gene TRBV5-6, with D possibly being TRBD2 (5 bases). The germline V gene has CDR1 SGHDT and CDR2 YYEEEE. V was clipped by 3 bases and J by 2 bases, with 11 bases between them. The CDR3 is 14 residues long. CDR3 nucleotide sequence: TGTGCCAGCAGCTCGTCTCTAGCTCAAGAGACCCAGTACTTC. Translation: CASSSSLAQETQYF. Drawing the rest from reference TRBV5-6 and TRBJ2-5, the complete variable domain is DAGVTQSPTHLIKTRGQQVTLRCSPKSGHDTVSWYQQALGQGPQFIFQYYEEEERQRGNFPDRFSGHQFPNYSSELNVNALLLGDSALYLCASSSSLAQETQYFGPGTRLLVL.

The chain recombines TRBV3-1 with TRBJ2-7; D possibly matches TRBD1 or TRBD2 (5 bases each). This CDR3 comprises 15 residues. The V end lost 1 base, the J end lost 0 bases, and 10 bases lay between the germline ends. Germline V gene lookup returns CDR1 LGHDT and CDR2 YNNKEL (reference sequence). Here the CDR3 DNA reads TGTGCCAGCAGCCAAGTTGGGGACCTCTCCTACGAGCAGTACTTC. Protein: CASSQVGDLSYEQYF.

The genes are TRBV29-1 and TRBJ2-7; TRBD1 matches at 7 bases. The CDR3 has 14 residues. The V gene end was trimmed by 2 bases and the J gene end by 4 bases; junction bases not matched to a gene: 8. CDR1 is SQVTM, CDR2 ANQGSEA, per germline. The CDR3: CSVEFRQGSYEQYF. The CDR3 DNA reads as TGCAGCGTTGAATTTCGACAGGGTTCGTACGAGCAGTACTTC.

The DNA for the CDR3 is TGCAGCGTTGAAGTAGGTAGCGGATATAGCAACACTGAAGCTTTCTTT. It codes for CSVEVGSGYSNTEAFF. V usage is TRBV29-1 and J usage is TRBJ1-1; D call uncertain. CDR1 is SQVTM and CDR2 is ANQGSEA in the germline V gene. CDR3 length: 16 residues. V was pared by 1 base and J by 2 bases, with 17 bases between.

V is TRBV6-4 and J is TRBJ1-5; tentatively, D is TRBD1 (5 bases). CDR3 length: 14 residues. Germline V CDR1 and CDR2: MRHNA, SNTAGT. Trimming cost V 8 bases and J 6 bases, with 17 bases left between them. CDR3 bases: TGTGCCAGCGGGGGGAAAGGTCTGGGTCAGCCCCAGCATTTT. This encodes CASGGKGLGQPQHF.

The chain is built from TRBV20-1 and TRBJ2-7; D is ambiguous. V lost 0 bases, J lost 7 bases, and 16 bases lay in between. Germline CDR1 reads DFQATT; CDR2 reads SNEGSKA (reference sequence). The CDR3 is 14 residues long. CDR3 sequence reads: CSAREGTARAEQYF. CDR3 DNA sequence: TGCAGTGCTAGAGAGGGTACGGCCCGGGCGGAGCAGTACTTC.

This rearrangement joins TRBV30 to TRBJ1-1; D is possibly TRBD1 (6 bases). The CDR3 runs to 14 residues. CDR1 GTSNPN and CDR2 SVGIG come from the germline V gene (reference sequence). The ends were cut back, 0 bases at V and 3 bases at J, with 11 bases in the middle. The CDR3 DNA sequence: TGTGCCTGGAGTGTTTCGACAGGATACACTGAAGCTTTCTTT. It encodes CAWSVSTGYTEAFF.

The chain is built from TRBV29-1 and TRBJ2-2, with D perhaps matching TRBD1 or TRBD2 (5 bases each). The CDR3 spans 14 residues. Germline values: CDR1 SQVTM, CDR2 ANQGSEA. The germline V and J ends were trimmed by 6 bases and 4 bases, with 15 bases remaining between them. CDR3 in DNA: TGCAGCGTCGGGACCGGGACGGGCACCGGGGAGCTGTTTTTT. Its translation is CSVGTGTGTGELFF.

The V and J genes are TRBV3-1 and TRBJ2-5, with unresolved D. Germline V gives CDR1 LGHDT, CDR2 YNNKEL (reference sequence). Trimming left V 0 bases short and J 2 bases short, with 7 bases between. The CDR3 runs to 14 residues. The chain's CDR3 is CASSQEGKQETQYF. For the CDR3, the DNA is TGTGCCAGCAGCCAAGAAGGAAAGCAAGAGACCCAGTACTTC.

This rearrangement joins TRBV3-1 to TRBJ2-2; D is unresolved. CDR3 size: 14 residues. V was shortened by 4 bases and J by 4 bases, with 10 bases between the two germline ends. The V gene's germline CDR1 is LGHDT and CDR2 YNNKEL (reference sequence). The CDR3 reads CASSPSLSTGELFF. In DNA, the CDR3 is TGTGCCAGCAGCCCCTCCTTGAGCACCGGGGAGCTGTTTTTT.

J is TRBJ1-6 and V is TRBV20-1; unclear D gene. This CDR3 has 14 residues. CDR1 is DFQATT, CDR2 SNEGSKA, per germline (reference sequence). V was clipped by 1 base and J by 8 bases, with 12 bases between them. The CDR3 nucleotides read TGCAGTGCTAGAGCGGGAAATAAGGATTCACCCCTCCACTTT. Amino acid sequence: CSARAGNKDSPLHF.

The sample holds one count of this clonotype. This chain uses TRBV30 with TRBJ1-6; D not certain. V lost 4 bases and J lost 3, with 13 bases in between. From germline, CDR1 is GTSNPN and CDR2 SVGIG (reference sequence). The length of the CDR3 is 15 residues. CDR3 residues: CAWNGPLRYNSPLHF. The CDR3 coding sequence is TGTGCCTGGAACGGCCCCCTGCGCTATAATTCACCCCTCCACTTT.

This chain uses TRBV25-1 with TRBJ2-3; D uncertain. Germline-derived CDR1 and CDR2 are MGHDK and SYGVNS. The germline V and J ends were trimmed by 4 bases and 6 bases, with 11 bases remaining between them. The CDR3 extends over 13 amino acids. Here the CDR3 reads CASSVAGADTQYF. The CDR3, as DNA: TGTGCCAGCAGTGTTGCAGGTGCGGATACGCAGTATTTT.

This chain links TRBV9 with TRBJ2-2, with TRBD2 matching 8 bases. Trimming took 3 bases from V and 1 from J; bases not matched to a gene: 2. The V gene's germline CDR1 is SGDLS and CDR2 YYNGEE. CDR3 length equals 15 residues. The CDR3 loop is CASSGGLGNTGELFF. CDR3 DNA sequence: TGTGCCAGCAGCGGGGGACTAGGGAACACCGGGGAGCTGTTTTTT. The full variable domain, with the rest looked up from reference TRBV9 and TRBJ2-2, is DSGVTQTPKHLITATGQRVTLRCSPRSGDLSVYWYQQSLDQGLQFLIQYYNGEERAKGNILERFSAQQFPDLHSELNLSSLELGDSALYFCASSGGLGNTGELFFGEGSRLTVL.

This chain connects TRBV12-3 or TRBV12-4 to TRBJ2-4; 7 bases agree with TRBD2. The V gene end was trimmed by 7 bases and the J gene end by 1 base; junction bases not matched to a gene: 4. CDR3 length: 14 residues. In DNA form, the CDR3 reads TGTGCCAGCACCGTCGGGGGGGCCAAAAACATTCAGTACTTC. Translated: CASTVGGAKNIQYF.

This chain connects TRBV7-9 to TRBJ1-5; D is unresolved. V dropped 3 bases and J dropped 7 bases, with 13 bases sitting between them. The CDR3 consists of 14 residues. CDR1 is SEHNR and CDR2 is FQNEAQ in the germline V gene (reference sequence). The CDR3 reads CASSFGPSVQPQHF. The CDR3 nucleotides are TGTGCCAGCAGCTTTGGCCCGAGTGTCCAGCCCCAGCATTTT.